This T cell receptor beta chain was sequenced during a study of shared clonotypes between healthy human individuals. The assay was immunoSEQ multiplex PCR, and TCRdb's table has in-frame clones only and misses some. The table records 2 million to 3 million clones, approximately 93% of them present only once. This clonotype was obtained from a man aged 18 to 29 in good health. Some clones in this sample may be carry-over from other donors' samples. Sequenced: naive CD4+ T cells from PBMCs. Subset given: CD45RA+ positively selected.

The CDR3 bases are TGTGCCAGCAGCCGCACCATAGAGTACGAGCAGTACTTC. Its translation is CASSRTIEYEQYF. The chain has TRBV6-5 and TRBJ2-7; D gene unclear. Deletions cut 6 bases from V and 4 bases from J, with 13 bases between. Germline V CDR1 and CDR2: MNHEY, SVGAGI. There are 13 residues in the CDR3.